This TCR beta chain was identified in a study of kidney transplant recipient with SARS-CoV-2 infection. The J segment lost 4 bases and the V segment lost 0 bases, leaving 5 bases of the junction unmatched. Germline V lookup: CDR1 MNHEY, CDR2 SVGAGI. The CDR3 loop spans 15 amino acids. TCRdb reanalysed the reads using MiXCR and keeps one entry per CDR3 protein. The sample holds roughly 230,000 distinct CDR3 sequences, under 30% seen once. The source of this sequence is a male patient younger than 45 who had COVID-19 and was a kidney transplant recipient. Certain T cells may be donor cells from the graft. The sequenced sample was a blood sample, obtained at baseline and between days 110 and 120 from a kidney transplant recipient. The chain has TRBV6-5 and TRBJ1-1; 7 bases fit TRBD1. Here the CDR3 DNA reads TGTGCCAGCAGTTACTCGACAGGGTTCAGCACTGAAGCTTTCTTT. Translation: CASSYSTGFSTEAFF.